A selection of T cell receptor beta chains follows, all from one sample in a study of CD8 T cells in Susac syndrome. MiXCR, applied by TCRdb to the immunoSEQ multiplex PCR reads, yields one record per CDR3 protein. The data show around 140,000 distinct CDR3 sequences, with around 85% seen just once and roughly 0.48% held by the top ten. The specimen sequenced was CD8+ T cells from PBMCs. Receptors originate from a human donor with multiple sclerosis. Each CDR3 is given without its conserved first and last residue. Where a row states a size, it is once, few, many or the class of an expanded clone; other rows omit it.

V gene | clone size | CDR3 protein
TRBV24-1 | - | ARPVYGTGANVLT
TRBV19 | once | ASKRKGDVSYQETQY
TRBV7-9 | - | ASSSFKDEQF
TRBV13 | - | ASSLDSTGPYTGELF
TRBV5-1 | - | ASSFTDLNTEAF
TRBV20-1 | few | SAGTGVVGGELF
TRBV9 | - | ASSNLGLAGASDDNEQF
TRBV19 | - | ASSMEGFNTEAF
TRBV6-6 | - | ASSYSGGIPNEKLF
TRBV4-3 | once | ASSRELGNYYNEQF
TRBV6-2/TRBV6-3 | once | ASSFSGRAPGTGELF
TRBV10-3 | once | AISRAGTSGRGESDEQF
TRBV12-3/TRBV12-4 | - | ASSLAQGAGNTIY
TRBV9 | - | ASSVAGTGNTIY
TRBV5-4 | - | ASSYGGGAPY
TRBV2 | - | ASIDRQGASYEQY
TRBV19 | - | ASHSKMNTEAF
TRBV19 | - | ASGSSGGAKNIQY
TRBV6-6 | - | ASSYPGGGDYGYT
TRBV9 | once | ASSVEGLATNGWYNEQF
TRBV5-6 | few | ASSPLQPDGAETQY
TRBV7-8 | - | ASSVRTDGSGGYT
TRBV19 | - | ASSTGLAGDYNEQF
TRBV30 | - | AWMGDRGGELF
TRBV5-1 | - | ASSPDLLGETQY
TRBV3-1 | - | LSSPDPPRWGSYNEQF
TRBV3-1 | once | ASSQDRASSHTGELF
TRBV2 | - | ASSEYAGDGYT
TRBV6-6 | - | ASRNSETQY
TRBV27 | - | ASSPITFYGYT
TRBV24-1 | once | ATSEDNTGELF
TRBV2 | - | ASIIPGAGNTIY
TRBV19 | - | ASSRSTVGVTEAF
TRBV24-1 | - | ATEDMRGRSYGYT
TRBV27 | - | ASSLRGVGNTIY
TRBV12-3/TRBV12-4 | - | ASRPADREISGGPYNEQF
TRBV2 | - | ARFAPTLEVATQY
TRBV4-1 | - | ASSQDWSGSTDTQY
TRBV19 | - | ATTRLAGDEQF
TRBV19 | - | ASSIDLLAGYT
TRBV20-1 | - | SASSSNTEAF
TRBV3-1 | - | ASSQPGTPLEKY
TRBV27 | - | ASSPRTTNEKLF
TRBV4-1 | - | ASSLRSGTIWDIQY
TRBV20-1 | - | SAPTGTGEFYEQY
TRBV11-3 | - | ASSLDARGTDTQY
TRBV27 | - | ASSSGARRNQPQH
TRBV5-6 | - | ASSLCTVLQGDTGELF
TRBV19 | once | ASSTETGAIVVNTEAF
TRBV5-1 | - | ASSLVWVAESRIYGYT
TRBV12-3/TRBV12-4 | - | ASSAEGIDTQY
TRBV27 | - | ASSLMVGGGDTDTQY
TRBV20-1 | - | STYSLGPLGQFTDTQY
TRBV4-3 | - | ASSQVGQGDGYEQY
TRBV5-1 | - | ASSLGGESLEAF
TRBV5-6 | - | ASSLFRGSTYNEQF
TRBV30 | - | AWSVGPGVQF
TRBV6-1 | - | ASSGAGETQY
TRBV4-3 | - | ASSQDLGEKLF
TRBV6-1 | few | ASSGIAGGRYEQY